The rows below give T cell receptor beta chains drawn from one sample of a study of cytomegalovirus exposure and HLA in healthy donors. Assay: immunoSEQ multiplex PCR; the TCRdb copy retains only in-frame clones and omits some. The sample has some 150,000 clones, roughly four fifths seen once. The sequenced material came from PBMCs. Receptors were obtained from a man between 60 and 75 years old in good health and CMV-seronegative. The CDR3 runs from the conserved cysteine through the conserved F or W. D genes are given only for firm matches. For some rows the clone size is stated as once, few or many, or as a class when expanded; others skip it.

>TRBJ2-5|TRBD1|TRBV14|14|once
CASSQAGGYETQYF
TGTGCCAGCAGCCAAGCAGGGGGCTATGAGACCCAGTACTTC
>TRBJ1-1|TRBD1|TRBV7-9|17|.
CASSLPTRGRVNTEAFF
TGTGCCAGCAGCTTACCAACCAGGGGGCGTGTAAACACTGAAGCTTTCTTT
>TRBJ2-5|TRBD2|TRBV5-4|15|few
CASRGAGEVKETQYF
TGTGCCAGCAGAGGCGCGGGAGAAGTCAAGGAGACCCAGTACTTC
>TRBJ2-6|.|TRBV29-1|15|.
CSAKQTVSGANVLTF
TGCAGCGCCAAACAGACAGTCTCTGGGGCCAACGTCCTGACTTTC
>TRBJ1-5|.|TRBV18|12|once
CASSPGDQPQHF
TGTGCCAGCTCTCCGGGGGATCAGCCCCAGCATTTT
>TRBJ2-2|.|TRBV29-1|12|.
CSVTGITGELFF
TGCAGCGTTACAGGGATCACCGGGGAGCTGTTTTTT
>TRBJ1-2|.|TRBV28|12|few
CASRLEVYGYTF
TGTGCCAGCAGACTTGAGGTGTATGGCTACACCTTC
>TRBJ1-5|.|TRBV12-2|18|.
CASRLASRDREINQPQHF
TGTGCAAGTCGCTTAGCGTCCCGGGACAGGGAAATCAATCAGCCCCAGCATTTT
>TRBJ1-1|TRBD1|TRBV7-9|15|once
CASSSADRVGTEAFF
TGTGCCAGCAGCTCAGCCGACAGGGTCGGCACTGAAGCTTTCTTT
>TRBJ2-1|.|TRBV10-1|17|few
CASSESSSATTYNEQFF
TGCGCCAGCAGTGAGTCAAGTAGCGCGACTACCTACAATGAGCAGTTCTTC
>TRBJ2-3|.|TRBV5-4|16|.
CASSPTTWYGIDTQYF
TGTGCCAGCAGCCCTACTACCTGGTATGGTATAGATACGCAGTATTTT
>TRBJ1-6|.|TRBV6-5|15|.
CASRMTGDNNSPLHF
TGTGCCAGCAGGATGACAGGCGACAATAATTCACCCCTCCACTTT
>TRBJ1-5|TRBD1|TRBV7-2|14|.
CASSSTGANQPQHF
TGTGCCAGCAGCTCCACAGGGGCCAATCAGCCCCAGCATTTT
>TRBJ2-7|TRBD1|TRBV30|15|few
CAWSPKGALSYEQYF
TGTGCCTGGAGTCCAAAGGGGGCTTTATCCTACGAGCAGTACTTC
>TRBJ1-6|.|TRBV5-5|14|.
CASSFRQDNSPLHF
TGTGCCAGCAGCTTCCGACAGGATAATTCACCCCTCCACTTT
>TRBJ2-7|TRBD1|TRBV18|15|once
CASSPPGQASYEQYF
TGTGCCAGCTCACCCCCGGGACAGGCCTCCTACGAGCAGTACTTC
>TRBJ2-1|.|TRBV7-2|13|once
CASSLGRDNEQFF
TGTGCCAGCAGCTTAGGCAGGGATAATGAGCAGTTCTTC
>TRBJ2-5|TRBD2|TRBV5-4|17|.
CASSPRHSSGVGETQYF
TGTGCCAGCAGTCCCCGTCACTCTAGCGGGGTAGGAGAGACCCAGTACTTC
>TRBJ2-7|TRBD2|TRBV30|17|.
CAWRAPLGGSPPYEQYF
TGTGCCTGGAGAGCCCCTTTGGGGGGGAGCCCCCCCTACGAGCAGTACTTC
>TRBJ2-1|TRBD2|TRBV29-1|14|.
CSVLSGGGYNEQFF
TGCAGCGTCCTTAGCGGGGGGGGCTACAATGAGCAGTTCTTC
>TRBJ1-5|.|TRBV5-5|15|.
CASSLRQFSNQPQHF
TGTGCCAGCAGCTTAAGACAGTTTAGCAATCAGCCCCAGCATTTT
>TRBJ1-6|TRBD1|TRBV9|16|few
CASSLEGGQGNSPLHF
TGTGCCAGCAGCCTAGAAGGGGGACAGGGCAATTCACCCCTCCACTTT
>TRBJ1-2|.|TRBV25-1|14|.
CASSAPLPDYGYTF
TGTGCCAGCAGCGCCCCCTTGCCGGACTATGGCTACACCTTC
>TRBJ2-7|.|TRBV29-1|11|.
CSGQGGGEQYF
TGCAGCGGCCAGGGGGGAGGCGAGCAGTACTTC
>TRBJ1-5|TRBD1|TRBV18|16|few
CASSPLGTGSNQPQHF
TGTGCCAGCTCACCACTAGGGACAGGGTCCAATCAGCCCCAGCATTTT
>TRBJ1-2|.|TRBV4-1|13|.
CASSQGLDYGYTF
TGCGCCAGCAGCCAAGGCCTAGACTATGGCTACACCTTC
>TRBJ2-1|TRBD2|TRBV11-3|15|few
CASSLVSGIYNEQFF
TGTGCCAGCAGCTTAGTTAGCGGGATATACAATGAGCAGTTCTTC
>TRBJ2-7|TRBD2|TRBV6-6|15|.
CASRKGLAGEYEQYF
TGTGCCAGCAGAAAGGGACTAGCGGGAGAGTACGAGCAGTACTTC
>TRBJ2-1|TRBD2|TRBV19|15|.
CASTREGLAGNEQFF
TGTGCCAGTACCAGGGAGGGACTAGCGGGCAATGAGCAGTTCTTC
>TRBJ2-7|TRBD1|TRBV27|15|.
CASSYRGRSSYEQYF
TGTGCCAGCAGCTACAGGGGGCGTTCGTCCTACGAGCAGTACTTC
>TRBJ1-6|.|TRBV19|17|.
CASTTTGGFSYNSPLHF
TGTGCCAGTACAACAACCGGGGGATTCTCCTATAATTCACCCCTCCACTTT
>TRBJ1-1|.|TRBV30|15|.
CAWSVGGLQGPGAFF
TGTGCCTGGAGTGTAGGGGGATTACAGGGTCCGGGAGCTTTCTTT
>TRBJ2-5|TRBD1|TRBV29-1|14|.
CSVGSGTAEETQYF
TGCAGCGTTGGTTCAGGGACAGCTGAAGAGACCCAGTACTTC
>TRBJ2-1|TRBD2|TRBV5-4|16|.
CASRPRGLAGGGEQFF
TGTGCCAGCAGACCGAGGGGACTAGCGGGGGGAGGTGAGCAGTTCTTC
>TRBJ2-2|TRBD2|TRBV27|19|.
CASSGPGRGLAGGHGELFF
TGTGCCAGCAGTGGGCCGGGACGGGGACTAGCGGGAGGACACGGGGAGCTGTTTTTT
>TRBJ2-7|TRBD2|TRBV6-5|16|.
CASSYSASGVTYEQYF
TGTGCCAGCAGTTACTCGGCTAGCGGGGTCACCTACGAGCAGTACTTC
>TRBJ1-4|.|TRBV2|20|.
CASSRAATRTPTATNEKLFF
TGTGCCAGCAGTCGAGCGGCCACCCGAACCCCCACGGCAACTAATGAAAAACTGTTTTTT
>TRBJ2-7|TRBD1|TRBV27|15|.
CASSSGTASSYEQYF
TGTGCCAGCAGTTCCGGGACAGCAAGCTCCTACGAGCAGTACTTC
>TRBJ1-6|.|TRBV6-5|14|.
CASSPGRVNSPLHF
TGTGCCAGCAGCCCCGGCAGGGTGAATTCACCCCTCCACTTT
>TRBJ1-3|TRBD1|TRBV19|16|.
CASSRGDSRSGNTIYF
TGTGCCAGTAGTCGAGGGGACAGTCGGTCTGGAAACACCATATATTTT
>TRBJ2-1|.|TRBV7-2|14|.
CASSLRGAYNEQFF
TGTGCCAGCAGCTTGCGGGGCGCCTACAATGAGCAGTTCTTC
>TRBJ2-3|.|TRBV6-5|15|.
CASSYSSSGTDTQYF
TGTGCCAGCAGTTACTCGTCATCAGGCACAGATACGCAGTATTTT
>TRBJ2-2|.|TRBV18|15|.
CASSPPGVNTGELFF
TGTGCCAGCTCACCACCGGGAGTGAACACCGGGGAGCTGTTTTTT
>TRBJ2-1|.|TRBV28|13|.
CASSLWVDNEQFF
TGTGCCAGCAGTTTATGGGTAGACAATGAGCAGTTCTTC
>TRBJ1-4|.|TRBV6-6|14|.
CASSYWQGGEKLFF
TGTGCCAGCAGTTACTGGCAGGGTGGTGAAAAACTGTTTTTT